A selection of T cell receptor beta chains follows, all from one sample in a study of shared clonotypes between healthy human individuals. Using immunoSEQ multiplex PCR, the repertoire was profiled, and TCRdb retains in-frame clones only, with some absent. The repertoire holds over a million clones, roughly 96% seen once, with 1% to 1.5% in the top ten. The sequenced sample was naive CD4+ T cells sorted from blood. Receptor source: a man under 40 in good health. The CDR3 runs from the conserved cysteine through the conserved F or W. D genes are given only for firm matches. A row's size may be missing; if present it is once, few, many or a size class.

CDR3 protein,CDR3 DNA,D gene,V gene,J gene,clone size
CASSYERADTGELFF,TGTGCCAGCAGTTACGAGAGGGCGGACACCGGGGAGCTGTTTTTT,.,TRBV6-5,TRBJ2-2,.
CASSVGRTEAFF,TGTGCCAGCAGTGTAGGACGCACTGAAGCTTTCTTT,.,TRBV2,TRBJ1-1,.
CASSSGLRYEQYF,TGTGCCAGCAGTTCCGGACTGCGGTACGAGCAGTACTTC,.,TRBV28,TRBJ2-7,.
CASSSRQGAYEQYF,TGTGCCAGCAGCTCACGACAGGGAGCCTACGAGCAGTACTTC,TRBD1,TRBV7-9,TRBJ2-7,.
CASSHAGTAYEQYF,TGCGCCAGCAGCCACGCCGGGACAGCCTACGAGCAGTACTTC,TRBD1,TRBV5-1,TRBJ2-7,.
CASSTIGVYNEQFF,TGTGCCAGCAGTACAATCGGAGTCTACAATGAGCAGTTCTTC,.,TRBV25-1,TRBJ2-1,.
CASRGTSGAVYEQFF,TGTGCCAGCAGGGGGACTAGCGGGGCGGTGTATGAGCAGTTCTTC,TRBD2,TRBV6-4,TRBJ2-1,.
CASSFGTGSLDQPQHF,TGTGCCAGCAGCTTCGGGACAGGGTCTTTGGATCAGCCCCAGCATTTT,TRBD1,TRBV7-2,TRBJ1-5,.
CASSPTGFKTQYF,TGTGCCAGCAGCCCGACGGGGTTTAAGACCCAGTACTTC,.,TRBV11-2,TRBJ2-5,.
CASSLYRPANYGYTF,TGTGCCAGCAGTTTATACAGGCCCGCTAACTATGGCTACACCTTC,.,TRBV28,TRBJ1-2,.
CASISGGVVYGYTF,TGTGCCAGCATCTCGGGGGGGGTCGTCTATGGCTACACCTTC,.,TRBV28,TRBJ1-2,.
CASSYSRRGHGYEQYF,TGTGCCAGCAGTTACTCGAGAAGGGGACACGGCTACGAGCAGTACTTC,.,TRBV6-5,TRBJ2-7,once
CASTLRGGQGYTGELFF,TGTGCCAGCACCCTCCGAGGGGGGCAGGGTTACACCGGGGAGCTGTTTTTT,.,TRBV2,TRBJ2-2,.
CASSPLQLEAEAFF,TGTGCCAGCTCACCCCTTCAGTTGGAGGCTGAAGCTTTCTTT,.,TRBV18,TRBJ1-1,once
CASSSPGQGLLVGQFF,TGTGCCAGCAGTTCCCCGGGGCAGGGGCTGTTGGTGGGGCAGTTCTTC,.,TRBV28,TRBJ2-1,.
CASSVLADTQYF,TGTGCCAGCAGCGTTCTAGCCGATACGCAGTATTTT,.,TRBV9,TRBJ2-3,.
CASLQGQSNEQYF,TGCGCCAGCCTTCAGGGACAGTCCAACGAGCAGTACTTC,TRBD1,TRBV5-1,TRBJ2-7,.
CASSLGTGVTDTQYF,TGTGCCAGCAGTTTGGGGACAGGGGTCACAGATACGCAGTATTTT,TRBD1,TRBV28,TRBJ2-3,once
CAWKTPQRSPLYGYTF,TGTGCCTGGAAGACCCCTCAGCGGTCCCCCCTCTATGGCTACACCTTC,.,TRBV30,TRBJ1-2,.
CASSLLSGLGARGYEQYF,TGTGCCAGCAGTTTACTATCGGGTCTGGGGGCCCGGGGGTACGAGCAGTACTTC,.,TRBV28,TRBJ2-7,.
CASTPLAKNIQYF,TGTGCCAGCACCCCCCTAGCCAAAAACATTCAGTACTTC,.,TRBV7-2,TRBJ2-4,.
CASSQDIRRGSYNEQFF,TGCGCCAGCAGCCAAGATATTCGGAGGGGCTCCTACAATGAGCAGTTCTTC,.,TRBV4-3,TRBJ2-1,.
CASSPEVASYEQYF,TGTGCCAGCAGCCCGGAGGTCGCCTCCTACGAGCAGTACTTC,.,TRBV11-2,TRBJ2-7,.
CASKVPLSYEQYF,TGTGCCAGCAAGGTGCCGCTTAGCTACGAGCAGTACTTC,.,TRBV28,TRBJ2-7,.
CASSLVERETGTYEQYF,TGTGCCAGCAGCTTGGTTGAGCGGGAGACGGGAACCTACGAGCAGTACTTC,TRBD2,TRBV5-5,TRBJ2-7,once
CASSLLPAGGTDTQYF,TGCGCCAGCAGCTTGTTACCAGCGGGAGGGACAGATACGCAGTATTTT,TRBD2,TRBV5-1,TRBJ2-3,.
CASSLVSGGPSYNEQFF,TGCGCCAGCAGCTTGGTTTCGGGAGGGCCCTCCTACAATGAGCAGTTCTTC,TRBD2,TRBV5-1,TRBJ2-1,.
CSVLLAVNSYEQYF,TGCAGCGTCCTACTAGCGGTGAACTCCTACGAGCAGTACTTC,TRBD2,TRBV29-1,TRBJ2-7,.
CASSGQGRNEQFF,TGTGCCAGCAGCGGACAGGGGAGGAATGAGCAGTTCTTC,TRBD1,TRBV27,TRBJ2-1,.
CASSFAAPNTEAFF,TGTGCCAGCAGTTTTGCAGCCCCGAACACTGAAGCTTTCTTT,.,TRBV27,TRBJ1-1,.
CASSLRQGLMNTEAFF,TGTGCCAGCAGCTTAAGACAGGGACTTATGAACACTGAAGCTTTCTTT,TRBD1,TRBV7-9,TRBJ1-1,.
CASSLPGQGADEQFF,TGTGCCAGCAGCTTACCGGGACAGGGGGCCGATGAGCAGTTCTTC,TRBD1,TRBV5-4,TRBJ2-1,.
CASSQLAGSYEQYF,TGTGCCAGCAGCCAACTAGCGGGGTCCTACGAGCAGTACTTC,TRBD2,TRBV7-2,TRBJ2-7,once
CASSEVPPGQILYNEQFF,TGTGCCAGCAGTGAAGTTCCCCCGGGACAGATACTATACAATGAGCAGTTCTTC,TRBD1,TRBV6-1,TRBJ2-1,once
CASSPGVYNEKLFF,TGTGCCAGCAGTCCAGGGGTTTATAATGAAAAACTGTTTTTT,.,TRBV7-2,TRBJ1-4,.
CASSLSPSLNTQYF,TGTGCCAGCAGTTTATCCCCCAGCCTGAATACGCAGTATTTT,.,TRBV27,TRBJ2-3,.
CASSPGRYGYTF,TGTGCCAGTTCCCCAGGTAGATATGGCTACACCTTC,.,TRBV19,TRBJ1-2,once
CASSMDPFLKAGELFF,TGTGCCAGTAGTATGGACCCATTCCTTAAGGCCGGGGAGCTGTTTTTT,.,TRBV19,TRBJ2-2,once
CASSRESGNTIYF,TGTGCCAGCAGCAGGGAATCTGGAAACACCATATATTTT,.,TRBV2,TRBJ1-3,.
CASSPGSLPLADTQYF,TGTGCCAGCAGCCCCGGTTCCCTGCCCCTCGCAGATACGCAGTATTTT,.,TRBV9,TRBJ2-3,.
CASSPRGLEPQHF,TGCGCCAGCAGTCCCAGGGGGCTGGAGCCCCAGCATTTT,TRBD1,TRBV10-1,TRBJ1-5,.
CASSVAAGYVNEQYF,TGTGCCAGCAGCGTAGCTGCAGGGTACGTTAACGAGCAGTACTTC,.,TRBV9,TRBJ2-7,.
CASSSIGEGLPDTQYF,TGTGCCAGCAGTTCGATAGGGGAGGGCCTGCCAGATACGCAGTATTTT,TRBD2,TRBV28,TRBJ2-3,.
CASSSVGTGGPYEQYF,TGTGCCAGCAGCTCGGTTGGGACAGGGGGACCCTACGAGCAGTACTTC,TRBD1,TRBV7-8,TRBJ2-7,.
CASSVQPTSGRFHNEQFF,TGTGCCAGCAGCGTCCAGCCGACTAGCGGGAGGTTCCACAATGAGCAGTTCTTC,TRBD2,TRBV9,TRBJ2-1,.
CASSSRLVPTDTQYF,TGCGCCAGCAGCTCCCGGCTGGTGCCCACAGATACGCAGTATTTT,.,TRBV5-1,TRBJ2-3,.
CASSYHLREGTDEQYF,TGTGCCAGCAGCTATCATCTTCGGGAGGGGACCGACGAGCAGTACTTC,TRBD2,TRBV7-9,TRBJ2-7,.
CASSVTGSNQPQHF,TGTGCCAGCAGCGTCACTGGAAGCAATCAGCCCCAGCATTTT,.,TRBV9,TRBJ1-5,.
CAISEGLAGASYNEQFF,TGTGCCATCAGTGAGGGACTAGCGGGGGCCTCCTACAATGAGCAGTTCTTC,TRBD2,TRBV10-3,TRBJ2-1,.
CASSLEVLSGELFF,TGTGCCAGCAGCTTAGAGGTTCTGTCCGGGGAGCTGTTTTTT,.,TRBV11-2,TRBJ2-2,.
CASSSTTSSSHEQFF,TGCGCCAGCAGCTCCACGACTAGCAGTAGTCATGAGCAGTTCTTC,TRBD2,TRBV5-1,TRBJ2-1,.
CAGRYWAGGMTDTQYF,TGTGCCGGCAGATACTGGGCGGGAGGGATGACAGATACGCAGTATTTT,TRBD2,TRBV6-5,TRBJ2-3,.
CASSAGTGNDYDEKLFF,TGTGCCAGCAGTGCCGGGACAGGAAATGATTACGATGAAAAACTGTTTTTT,TRBD1,TRBV27,TRBJ1-4,.
CASSSGTGGFNQPQHF,TGTGCCAGCAGCTCGGGGACAGGTGGATTCAATCAGCCCCAGCATTTT,TRBD1,TRBV7-9,TRBJ1-5,.
CASSLEYSYEQYF,TGTGCCAGCAGTTTAGAGTACAGCTACGAGCAGTACTTC,.,TRBV28,TRBJ2-7,.
CASSTGPLATDTQYF,TGTGCCAGTAGTACCGGGCCACTAGCCACAGATACGCAGTATTTT,.,TRBV19,TRBJ2-3,.
CASSGWGTGAYEQYF,TGTGCCAGCAGTGGTTGGGGGACAGGGGCCTACGAGCAGTACTTC,TRBD1,TRBV2,TRBJ2-7,.
CASSPGVTYNEQFF,TGCGCCAGCAGCCCTGGAGTTACCTACAATGAGCAGTTCTTC,.,TRBV4-3,TRBJ2-1,.
CASINYRGQAEAFF,TGTGCCAGCATTAATTACAGGGGGCAGGCTGAAGCTTTCTTT,TRBD1,TRBV6-1,TRBJ1-1,.
CASRNFGGTKNIQYF,TGTGCCAGCAGGAATTTCGGGGGGACCAAAAACATTCAGTACTTC,TRBD2,TRBV11-2,TRBJ2-4,.